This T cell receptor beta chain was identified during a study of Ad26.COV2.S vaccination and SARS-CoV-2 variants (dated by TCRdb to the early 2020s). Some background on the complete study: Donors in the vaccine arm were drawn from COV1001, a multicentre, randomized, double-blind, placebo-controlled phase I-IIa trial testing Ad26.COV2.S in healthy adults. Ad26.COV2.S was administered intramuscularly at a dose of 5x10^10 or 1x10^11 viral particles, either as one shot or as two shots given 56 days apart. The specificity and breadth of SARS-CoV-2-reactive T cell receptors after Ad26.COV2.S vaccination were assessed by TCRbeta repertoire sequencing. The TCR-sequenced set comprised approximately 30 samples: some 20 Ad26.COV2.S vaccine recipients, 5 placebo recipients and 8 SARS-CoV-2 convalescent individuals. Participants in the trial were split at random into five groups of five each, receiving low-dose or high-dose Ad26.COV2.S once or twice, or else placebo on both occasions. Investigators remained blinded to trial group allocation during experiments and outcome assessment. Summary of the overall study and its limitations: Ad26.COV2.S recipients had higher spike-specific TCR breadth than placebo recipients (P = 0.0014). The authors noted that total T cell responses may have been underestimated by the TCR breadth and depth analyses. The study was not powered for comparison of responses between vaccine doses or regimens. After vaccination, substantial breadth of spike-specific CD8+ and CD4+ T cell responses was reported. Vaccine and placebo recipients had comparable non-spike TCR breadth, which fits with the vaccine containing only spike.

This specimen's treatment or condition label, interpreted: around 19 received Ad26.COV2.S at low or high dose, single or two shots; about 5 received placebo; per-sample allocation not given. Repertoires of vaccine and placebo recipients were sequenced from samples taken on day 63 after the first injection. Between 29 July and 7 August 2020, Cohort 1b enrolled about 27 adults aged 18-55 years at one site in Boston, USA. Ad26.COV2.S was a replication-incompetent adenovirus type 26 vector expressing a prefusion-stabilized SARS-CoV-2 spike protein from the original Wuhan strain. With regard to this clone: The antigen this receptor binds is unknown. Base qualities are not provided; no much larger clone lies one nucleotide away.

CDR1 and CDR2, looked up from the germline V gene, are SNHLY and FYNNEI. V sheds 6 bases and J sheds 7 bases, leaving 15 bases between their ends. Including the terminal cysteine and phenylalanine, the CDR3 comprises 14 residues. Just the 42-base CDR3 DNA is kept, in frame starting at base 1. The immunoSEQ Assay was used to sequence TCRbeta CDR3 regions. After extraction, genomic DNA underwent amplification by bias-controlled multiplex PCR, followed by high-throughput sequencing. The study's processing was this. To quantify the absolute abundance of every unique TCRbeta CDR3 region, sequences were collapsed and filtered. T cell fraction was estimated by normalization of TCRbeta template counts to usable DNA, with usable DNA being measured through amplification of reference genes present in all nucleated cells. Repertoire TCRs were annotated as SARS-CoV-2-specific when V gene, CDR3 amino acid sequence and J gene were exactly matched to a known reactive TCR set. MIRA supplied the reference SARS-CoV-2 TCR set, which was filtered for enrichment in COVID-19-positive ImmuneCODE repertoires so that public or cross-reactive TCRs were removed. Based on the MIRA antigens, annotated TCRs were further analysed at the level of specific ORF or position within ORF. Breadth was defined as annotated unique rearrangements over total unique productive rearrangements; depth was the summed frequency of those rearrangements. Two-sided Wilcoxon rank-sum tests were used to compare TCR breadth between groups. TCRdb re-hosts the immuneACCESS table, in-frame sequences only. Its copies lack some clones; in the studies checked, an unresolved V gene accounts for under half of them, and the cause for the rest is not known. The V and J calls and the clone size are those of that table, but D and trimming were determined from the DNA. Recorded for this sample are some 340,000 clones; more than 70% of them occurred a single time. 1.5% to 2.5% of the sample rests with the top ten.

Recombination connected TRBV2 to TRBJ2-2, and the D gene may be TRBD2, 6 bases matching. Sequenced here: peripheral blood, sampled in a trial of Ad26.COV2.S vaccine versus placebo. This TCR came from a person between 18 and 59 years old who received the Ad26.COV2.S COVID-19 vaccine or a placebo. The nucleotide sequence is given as TGTGCCAGCAGCCTTAGCGGCGGATTCGGGGAGCTGTTTTTT. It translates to CASSLSGGFGELFF.